This T cell receptor (beta chain) was sequenced for a study of molecular identifiers for immune sequencing clone quantification. Notes on the study in general: In naive cells, clones above 20 RNA copies held under 1% of molecules, whereas in effector cells they held over 98%. Jurkat TCR RNA spiked in from one cell could reportedly be detected among about 1.1 million naive cells.

It was from roughly 21,000 to 960,000 sorted cells, with 10%, 30% or 50% RNA, that naive CD8 libraries came. The authors gated naive CD8 T cells as CD8+CD4-CCR7+CD45RA+ for sorting. Each CDR3 protein is one row after TCRdb ran MiXCR on the PCR reads. The sample lists around 40,000 distinct CDR3 sequences; 15% to 20% were seen once. This clonotype was recorded a few times. Its antigen is still unknown. Germline CDR1 MDHEN, CDR2 SYDVKM. With 6 bases clipped from V and 1 base from J, the junction kept 11 bases outside the gene matches. CDR3 length equals 16 residues. The sequencing sample was made of naive CD8+ T cells from blood, with Jurkat cell RNA spiked in. Subset here: FACS-sorted CD8+CD4-CCR7+CD45RA+ naive T cells. The chain joins TRBV28 to TRBJ2-5; 7 bases agree with TRBD1. This sequence originates from a human donor in good health. Some libraries in this study had Jurkat cell RNA spiked in. CDR3: CASSLDRVGPQETQYF. CDR3 DNA: TGTGCCAGCAGCCTCGACAGGGTGGGACCCCAAGAGACCCAGTACTTC. Based on the CDR3 plus reference TRBV28 and TRBJ2-5, the full variable domain is DVKVTQSSRYLVKRTGEKVFLECVQDMDHENMFWYRQDPGLGLRLIYFSYDVKMKEKGDIPEGYSVSREKKERFSLILESASTNQTSMYLCASSLDRVGPQETQYFGPGTRLLVL.